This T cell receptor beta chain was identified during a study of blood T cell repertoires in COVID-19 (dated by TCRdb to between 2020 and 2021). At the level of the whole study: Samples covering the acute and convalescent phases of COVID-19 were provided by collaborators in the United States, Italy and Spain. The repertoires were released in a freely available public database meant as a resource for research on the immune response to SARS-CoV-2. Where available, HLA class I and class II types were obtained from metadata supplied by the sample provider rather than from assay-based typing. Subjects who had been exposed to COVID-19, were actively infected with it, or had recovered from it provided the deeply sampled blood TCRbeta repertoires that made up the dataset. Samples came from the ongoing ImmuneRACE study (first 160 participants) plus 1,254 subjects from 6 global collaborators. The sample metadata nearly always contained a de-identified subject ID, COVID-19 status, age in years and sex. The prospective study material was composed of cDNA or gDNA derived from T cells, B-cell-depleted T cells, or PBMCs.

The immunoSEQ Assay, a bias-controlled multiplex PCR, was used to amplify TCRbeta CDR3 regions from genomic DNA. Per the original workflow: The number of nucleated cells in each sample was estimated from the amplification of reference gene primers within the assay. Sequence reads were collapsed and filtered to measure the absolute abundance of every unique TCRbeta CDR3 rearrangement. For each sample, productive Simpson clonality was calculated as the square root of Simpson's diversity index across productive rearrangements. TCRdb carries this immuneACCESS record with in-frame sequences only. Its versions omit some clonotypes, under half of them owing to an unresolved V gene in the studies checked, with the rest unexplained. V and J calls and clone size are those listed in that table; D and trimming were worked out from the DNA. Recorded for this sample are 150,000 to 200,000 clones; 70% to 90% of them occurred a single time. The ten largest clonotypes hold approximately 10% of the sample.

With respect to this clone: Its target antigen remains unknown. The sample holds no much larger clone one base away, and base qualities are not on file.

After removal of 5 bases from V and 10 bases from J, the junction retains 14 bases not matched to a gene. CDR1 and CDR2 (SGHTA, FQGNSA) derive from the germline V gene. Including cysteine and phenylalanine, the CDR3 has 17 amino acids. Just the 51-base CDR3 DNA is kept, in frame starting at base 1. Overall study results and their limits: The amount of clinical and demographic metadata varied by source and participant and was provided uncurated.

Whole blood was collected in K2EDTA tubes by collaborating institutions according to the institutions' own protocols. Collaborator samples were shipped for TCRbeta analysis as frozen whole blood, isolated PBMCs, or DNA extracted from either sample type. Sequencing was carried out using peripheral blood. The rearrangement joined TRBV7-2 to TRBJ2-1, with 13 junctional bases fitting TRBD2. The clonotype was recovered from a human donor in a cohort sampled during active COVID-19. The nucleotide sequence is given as TGTGCCAGCAGCCCGCTCCGGGGGACTAGCGGGATAGGGGAGCAGTTCTTC. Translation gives CASSPLRGTSGIGEQFF.